Listed here are 11 T cell receptor beta chains from one sample, sequenced in a study of T cells after posttransplantation cyclophosphamide. TCRdb's copy holds only in-frame clones and misses some; the assay was immunoSEQ multiplex PCR. This repertoire shows just over 20,000 clones, approximately 98% found once; its top ten account for roughly 0.16%. Cells defined as naive were viable CD3+CD4+ or CD3+CD8+ and CCR7+CD45RA+CD45RO-CD95-CD27+CD28+. Input material: naive CD4+ T cells sorted from PBMCs. The receptors were gathered from a man aged 40-55 years in good health, CMV-negative, and a related stem cell transplant donor.

For this clone: No DNA is shown, since the ends of the CDR3 on it are uncertain; the CDR3 is the one TCRdb lists. The chain couples TRBV6-6 to TRBJ2-7; TRBD2 is the table's D call and was not checked against the DNA. The CDR3 is 12 residues long, ends included. Germline assignment: CDR1 MNHNY and CDR2 SVGAGI (reference sequence). The CDR3 loop reads CASSSSRNEQYF.

In the case of this clone: Compared with germline, one end of the junction differs, possibly owing to a read error. The chain is built from TRBV19 and TRBJ2-2, with D possibly TRBD2 on 6 matching bases. In germline, CDR1 is LNHDA, CDR2 SQIVND (reference sequence). The CDR3 runs to 17 residues. Here the CDR3 reads CAGSITPGRRNTGELFF. CDR3 DNA sequence: TGTGCCGGTAGTATCACCCCGGGGAGGCGAAACACCGGGGAGCTGTTTTTT.

V gene TRBV18 combines with J gene TRBJ2-2; 9 bases are a match to TRBD1. The CDR3 runs to 16 residues. J was trimmed by 0 bases and V by 6 bases; bases with no gene match: 5. Germline-derived CDR1 and CDR2 are KGHSH and LQKENI. This CDR3 reads CASSTGQGTNTGELFF. In nucleotides, the CDR3 is TGTGCCAGCTCGACCGGACAGGGGACGAACACCGGGGAGCTGTTTTTT.

The V call is TRBV18, the J call TRBJ2-2, with 8 bases matching TRBD1. This CDR3 is 14 amino acids long. After removal of 8 bases from V and 1 base from J, the junction contained 3 bases not matched to a gene. Germline V CDR1 and CDR2: KGHSH, LQKENI. The CDR3 nucleotides read TGTGCCAGCGCGGGACAGGTGAACACCGGGGAGCTGTTTTTT. This encodes CASAGQVNTGELFF.

The gene calls are TRBV29-1 and TRBJ2-2, with TRBD1 matching 10 bases. Germline CDR1 reads SQVTM; CDR2 reads ANQGSEA. This CDR3 is 16 amino acids long. The V gene end was trimmed by 0 bases and the J gene end by 3 bases; junction bases not matched to a gene: 4. This CDR3 is CSVEEDRGAYTGELFF. The CDR3 DNA reads TGCAGCGTTGAAGAGGACAGGGGGGCATACACCGGGGAGCTGTTTTTT.

This chain joins TRBV11-2 and TRBJ2-3, with 8 bases that match TRBD2. There are 16 residues in the CDR3. Germline CDR1 is SGHAT and CDR2 is FQNNGV. V was clipped by 4 bases and J by 4 bases; unmatched bases: 10. CDR3 coding DNA: TGTGCCAGCAGCTCCACGGGAGGGAGGGTCCCAGATACGCAGTATTTT. Amino acid sequence: CASSSTGGRVPDTQYF.

The DNA of the CDR3 is TGTGCCAGCAGCCAGAATCAGATACGGGGGAGTGATGAGCAGTTCTTC. This encodes CASSQNQIRGSDEQFF. The V and J genes are TRBV7-9 and TRBJ2-1, with a tentative D call TRBD2 (6 bases). V was pared by 5 bases and J by 8 bases, with 22 bases between. The CDR3 length is 16 residues. CDR1 and CDR2 from the germline V gene are SEHNR and FQNEAQ (reference sequence).

The V and J genes are TRBV6-5 and TRBJ1-1; 10 nucleotides align to TRBD1. CDR1 and CDR2 from the germline V gene are MNHEY and SVGAGI. This CDR3 comprises 15 residues. Trimming took 8 bases from V and 1 from J; bases not matched to a gene: 7. The CDR3 DNA reads as TGTGCCAGCGGGAGGGACAGGGGAAAGAACACTGAAGCTTTCTTT. As protein: CASGRDRGKNTEAFF.

This clone was observed a single time. The CDR3 nucleotides read TGTGCCACCCTGAAAACCGGGAGCTCTGGGGCCAACGTCCTGACTTTC. Protein sequence: CATLKTGSSGANVLTF. The rearrangement links TRBV28 to TRBJ2-6; D is possibly TRBD2 (6 bases). V dropped 10 bases and J dropped 0 bases, with 16 bases sitting between them. This CDR3 spans 16 amino acids. CDR1 MDHEN and CDR2 SYDVKM come from the germline V gene.

The chain employs TRBV11-3 and TRBJ2-3; 7 bases line up with TRBD2. Trimming took 6 bases from V and 0 from J; bases not matched to a gene: 3. Germline values: CDR1 SGHNT, CDR2 YENEEA. The CDR3 loop spans 14 amino acids. The CDR3 DNA follows: TGTGCCAGCAGTAGCGGGTTTAGCACAGATACGCAGTATTTT. Protein product: CASSSGFSTDTQYF. The complete variable domain, with remaining parts taken from reference TRBV11-3 and TRBJ2-3, reads EAGVVQSPRYKIIEKKQPVAFWCNPISGHNTLYWYLQNLGQGPELLIRYENEEAVDDSQLPKDRFSAERLKGVDSTLKIQPAELGDSAVYLCASSSGFSTDTQYFGPGTRLTVL.

The chain has TRBV19 and TRBJ2-5; 10 nucleotides agree with TRBD2. TRBJ2-7 matches the DNA end more closely, so the J call is doubtful. The CDR3 totals 14 residues. Germline-derived CDR1 and CDR2 are LNHDA and SQIVND (reference sequence). The CDR3 here is CASSIGLADYEQYF. The CDR3 DNA reads as TGTGCCAGTAGTATCGGACTAGCGGATTACGAGCAGTACTTC.